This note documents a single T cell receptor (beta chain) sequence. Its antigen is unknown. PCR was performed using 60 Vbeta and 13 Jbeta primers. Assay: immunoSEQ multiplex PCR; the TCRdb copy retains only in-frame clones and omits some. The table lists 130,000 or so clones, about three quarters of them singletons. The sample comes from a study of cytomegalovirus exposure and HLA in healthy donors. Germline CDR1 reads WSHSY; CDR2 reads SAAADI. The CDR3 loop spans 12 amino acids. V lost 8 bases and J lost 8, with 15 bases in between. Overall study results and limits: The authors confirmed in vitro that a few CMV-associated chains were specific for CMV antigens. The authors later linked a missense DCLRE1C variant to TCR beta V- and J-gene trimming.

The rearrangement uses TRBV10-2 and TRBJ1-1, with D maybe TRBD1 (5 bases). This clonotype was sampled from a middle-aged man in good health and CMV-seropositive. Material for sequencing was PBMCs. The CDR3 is CASALFDSEAFF. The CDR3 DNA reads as TGCGCCAGCGCATTATTCGACAGCGAAGCTTTCTTT.